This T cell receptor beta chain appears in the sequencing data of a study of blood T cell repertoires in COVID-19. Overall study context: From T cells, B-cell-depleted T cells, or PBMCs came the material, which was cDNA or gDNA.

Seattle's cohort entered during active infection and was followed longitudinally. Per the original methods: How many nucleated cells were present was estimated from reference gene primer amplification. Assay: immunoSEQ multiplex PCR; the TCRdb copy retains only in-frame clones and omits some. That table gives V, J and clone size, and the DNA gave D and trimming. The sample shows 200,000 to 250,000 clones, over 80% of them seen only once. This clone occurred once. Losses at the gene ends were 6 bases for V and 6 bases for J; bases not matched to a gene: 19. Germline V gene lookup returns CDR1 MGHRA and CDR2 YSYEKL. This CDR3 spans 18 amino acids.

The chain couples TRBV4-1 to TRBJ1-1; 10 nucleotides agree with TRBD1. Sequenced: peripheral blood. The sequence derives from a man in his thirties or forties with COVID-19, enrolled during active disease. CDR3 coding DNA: TGCGCCAGCAGGAACTTAGTCCCGGGACAGGGGAGGTCTTCTGAAGCTTTCTTT. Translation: CASRNLVPGQGRSSEAFF.